Listed here is a single TCR beta chain. Its specificity is unknown. The data derive from a study of brain T cells in children with intractable seizures. The V gene's germline CDR1 is MNHEY and CDR2 SMNVEV (reference sequence). V shed 9 bases and J 6 bases; nucleotides not matched to a gene: 13. This CDR3 is built from 14 residues. Sequenced by immunoSEQ multiplex PCR; TCRdb stores in-frame clones only, minus some. The sample lists a few hundred thousand clones; 93% were seen once. This sample's time point: blood from clinic visit 5 months post-surgery; TSC patient then seizure free. Surgery cases with the highest brain T cell transcript signatures were chosen for sequencing. General observations from the study: Clones missing pre-surgery may reflect undersampling of that blood sample.

The receptor was derived from a boy in the first two years of life with tuberous sclerosis and intractable seizures. The chain recombines TRBV27 with TRBJ2-7; 8 bases align to TRBD1. The specimen comprised peripheral blood, sampled roughly 5 months after surgery. Here the CDR3 DNA reads TGTGCCAGTAAAGACAGGGGTTTGTTTGGCGAGCAGTACTTC. It specifies CASKDRGLFGEQYF.